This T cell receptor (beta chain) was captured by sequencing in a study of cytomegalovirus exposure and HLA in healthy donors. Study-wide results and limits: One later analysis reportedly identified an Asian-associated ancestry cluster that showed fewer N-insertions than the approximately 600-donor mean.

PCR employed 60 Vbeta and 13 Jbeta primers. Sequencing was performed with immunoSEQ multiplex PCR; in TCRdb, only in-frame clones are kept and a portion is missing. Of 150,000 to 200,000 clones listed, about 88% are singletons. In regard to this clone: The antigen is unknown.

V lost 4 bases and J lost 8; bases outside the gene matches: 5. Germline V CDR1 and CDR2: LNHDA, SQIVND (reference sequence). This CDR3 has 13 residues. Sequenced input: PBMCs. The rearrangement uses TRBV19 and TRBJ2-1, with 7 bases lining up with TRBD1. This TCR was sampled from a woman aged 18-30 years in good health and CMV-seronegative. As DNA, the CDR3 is TGTGCCAGTAGTAGACAGGGCAGGGATGAGCAGTTCTTC. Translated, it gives CASSRQGRDEQFF.